This T cell receptor (beta chain) was retrieved from a study of technical replicates of blood from several donors. Data came from immunoSEQ multiplex PCR; TCRdb stores just in-frame clones and leaves some out. Altogether under 15,000 clones are present, roughly 93% being singletons, with the ten largest covering roughly 8.5%. Trimming removed 6 bases from V and 4 bases from J; junction bases left unmatched: 8. Germline assignment: CDR1 MDHEN and CDR2 SYDVKM. The CDR3 loop spans 16 amino acids. Sequencing was done on a sample of PBMCs. This chain joins TRBV28 and TRBJ2-1, with 11 nucleotides matching TRBD2. The receptor comes from a human donor in good health. CDR3 sequence (DNA): TGTGCCAGCAGATCGCTGGGACTAGCGGAGTACAATGAGCAGTTCTTC. Translation: CASRSLGLAEYNEQFF.